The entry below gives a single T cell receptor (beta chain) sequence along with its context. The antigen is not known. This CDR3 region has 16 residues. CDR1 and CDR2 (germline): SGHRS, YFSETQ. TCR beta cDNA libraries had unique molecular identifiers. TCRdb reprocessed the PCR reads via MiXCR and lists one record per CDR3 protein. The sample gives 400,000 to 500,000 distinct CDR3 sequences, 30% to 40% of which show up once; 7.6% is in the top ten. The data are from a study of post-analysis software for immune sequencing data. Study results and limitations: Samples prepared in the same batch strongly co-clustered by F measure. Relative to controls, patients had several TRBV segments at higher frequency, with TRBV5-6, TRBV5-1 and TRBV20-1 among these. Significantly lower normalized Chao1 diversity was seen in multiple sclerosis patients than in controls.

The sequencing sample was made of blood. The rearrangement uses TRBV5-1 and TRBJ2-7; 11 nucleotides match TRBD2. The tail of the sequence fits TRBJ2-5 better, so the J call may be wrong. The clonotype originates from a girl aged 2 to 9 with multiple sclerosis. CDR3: CASSRGTSGYQETQYF. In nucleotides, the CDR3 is TGCGCCAGCAGCCGGGGGACTAGCGGTTACCAAGAGACCCAGTACTTC.